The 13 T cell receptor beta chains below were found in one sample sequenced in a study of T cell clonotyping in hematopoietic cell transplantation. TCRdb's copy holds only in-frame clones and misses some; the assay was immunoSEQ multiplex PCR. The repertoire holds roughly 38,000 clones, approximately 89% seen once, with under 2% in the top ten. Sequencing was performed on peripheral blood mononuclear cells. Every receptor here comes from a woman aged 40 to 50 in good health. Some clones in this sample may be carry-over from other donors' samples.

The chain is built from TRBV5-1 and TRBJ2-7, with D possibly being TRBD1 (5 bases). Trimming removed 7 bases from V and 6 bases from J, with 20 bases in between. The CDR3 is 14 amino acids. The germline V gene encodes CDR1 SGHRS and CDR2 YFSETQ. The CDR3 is CASFTDSWSGEQYF. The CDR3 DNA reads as TGCGCCAGCTTTACCGACAGTTGGTCCGGCGAGCAGTACTTC.

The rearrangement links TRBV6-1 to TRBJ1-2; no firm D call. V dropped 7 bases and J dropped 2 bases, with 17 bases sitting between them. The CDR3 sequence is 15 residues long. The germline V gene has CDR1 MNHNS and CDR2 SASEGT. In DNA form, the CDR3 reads TGTGCCAGCACCCAAGGTCCGGAGGGCAACTATGGCTACACCTTC. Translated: CASTQGPEGNYGYTF.

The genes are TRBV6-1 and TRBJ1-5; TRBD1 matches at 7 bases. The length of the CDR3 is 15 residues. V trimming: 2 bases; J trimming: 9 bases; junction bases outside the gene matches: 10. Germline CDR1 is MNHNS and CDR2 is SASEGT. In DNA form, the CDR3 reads TGTGCCAGCAGTGAACCGAGACAGGGACCTTGGCCCCAGCATTTT. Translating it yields CASSEPRQGPWPQHF.

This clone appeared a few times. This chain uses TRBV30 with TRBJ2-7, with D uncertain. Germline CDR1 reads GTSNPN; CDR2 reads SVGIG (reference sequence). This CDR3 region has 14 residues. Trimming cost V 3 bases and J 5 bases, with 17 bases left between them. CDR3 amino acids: CAWSRKVGLDEQYF. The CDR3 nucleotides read TGTGCCTGGAGCCGGAAGGTAGGGTTGGACGAGCAGTACTTC.

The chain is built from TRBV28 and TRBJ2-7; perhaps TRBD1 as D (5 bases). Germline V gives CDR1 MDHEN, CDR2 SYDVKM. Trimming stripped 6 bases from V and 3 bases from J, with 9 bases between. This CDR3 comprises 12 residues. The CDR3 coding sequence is TGTGCCAGCAGCCAGACAGTCTACGAGCAGTACTTC. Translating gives CASSQTVYEQYF.

The CDR3 loop is CANSGLTSEQFF. The CDR3 nucleotides read TGTGCCAACTCGGGACTTACGAGTGAGCAGTTCTTC. The chain uses TRBV6-1 and TRBJ2-1, with D maybe TRBD2 (6 bases). V lost 10 bases to trimming and J lost 9 bases, with 16 bases between them. The CDR3 runs 12 residues. Germline V lookup: CDR1 MNHNS, CDR2 SASEGT.

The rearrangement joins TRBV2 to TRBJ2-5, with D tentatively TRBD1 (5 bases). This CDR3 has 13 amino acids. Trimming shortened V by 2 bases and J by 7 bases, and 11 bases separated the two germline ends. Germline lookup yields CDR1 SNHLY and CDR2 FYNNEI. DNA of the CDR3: TGTGCCAGCAGTGAATCCAGGGTTGGGACCCAGTACTTC. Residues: CASSESRVGTQYF.

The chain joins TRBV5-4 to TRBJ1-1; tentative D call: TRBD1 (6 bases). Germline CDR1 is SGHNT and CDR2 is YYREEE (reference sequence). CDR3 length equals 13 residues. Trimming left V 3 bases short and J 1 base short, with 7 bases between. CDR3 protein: CASSSGQNTEAFF. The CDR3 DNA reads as TGTGCCAGCAGCTCGGGACAGAACACTGAAGCTTTCTTT.

The CDR3 DNA reads as TGCGCCAGCAGCGTCGTCAGGGGGGAGACCCAGTACTTC. It specifies CASSVVRGETQYF. The chain has TRBV5-1 and TRBJ2-5; TRBD1 agrees at 7 bases. Per the germline V gene, CDR1 is SGHRS and CDR2 is YFSETQ. V was pared by 4 bases and J by 5 bases, with 5 bases of the junction left unmatched. The CDR3 has 13 amino acids.

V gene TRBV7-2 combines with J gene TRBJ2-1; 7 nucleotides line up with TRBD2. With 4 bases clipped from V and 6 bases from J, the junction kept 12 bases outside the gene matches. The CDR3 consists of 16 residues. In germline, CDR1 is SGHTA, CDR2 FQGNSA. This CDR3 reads CASSSPGGSRSNEQFF. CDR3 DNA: TGTGCCAGCAGCTCCCCGGGCGGGAGCAGGAGCAATGAGCAGTTCTTC.

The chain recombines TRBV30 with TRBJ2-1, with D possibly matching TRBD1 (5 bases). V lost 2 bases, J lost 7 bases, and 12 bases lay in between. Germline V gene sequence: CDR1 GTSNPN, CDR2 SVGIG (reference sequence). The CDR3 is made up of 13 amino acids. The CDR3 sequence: CAWSRAGLNEQFF. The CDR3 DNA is TGTGCCTGGAGTCGCGCAGGGTTGAATGAGCAGTTCTTC.

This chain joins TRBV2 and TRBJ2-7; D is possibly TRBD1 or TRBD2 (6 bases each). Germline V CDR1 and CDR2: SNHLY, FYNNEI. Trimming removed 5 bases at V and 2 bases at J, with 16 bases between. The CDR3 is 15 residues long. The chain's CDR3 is CASSQRAGEAYEQYF. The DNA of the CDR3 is TGTGCCAGCAGTCAAAGGGCAGGGGAGGCCTACGAGCAGTACTTC.

CDR3 DNA: TGTGCCAGCAGTTTAAGGGGGACTAACACCGGGGAGCTGTTTTTT. It is translated as CASSLRGTNTGELFF. The rearrangement uses TRBV27 and TRBJ2-2; D may be TRBD1 or TRBD2 (6 bases each). Germline-derived CDR1 and CDR2 are MNHEY and SMNVEV (reference sequence). This CDR3 has 15 residues. Trimming shortened V by 2 bases and J by 2 bases, and 9 bases separated the two germline ends.